The 24 T cell receptor beta chains below all came from one sample that was sequenced in a study of T cells in Graves' hyperthyroidism and ophthalmopathy. RNA transcripts were the template for amplifying TCR beta CDR3 regions. HTBI primers were used for first-round RT-PCR of the TCR CDR3. MiXCR, applied by TCRdb to the multiplex PCR reads, yields one record per CDR3 protein. The data contain 650,000 to 700,000 distinct CDR3 sequences, roughly 17% of them singletons. Sequenced: blood. The receptors stem from a man between 50 and 59 years old with Graves' hyperthyroidism.

This clonotype came up many times. The chain carries TRBV28 and TRBJ2-5; TRBD2 is a possible D gene (6 bases). Germline V gives CDR1 MDHEN, CDR2 SYDVKM. The CDR3 has 14 residues. Trimming removed 3 bases at V and 5 bases at J, with 13 bases between. Here the CDR3 reads CASSLGGLWETQYF. CDR3 DNA sequence: TGTGCCAGCAGTTTGGGGGGTTTGTGGGAGACCCAGTACTTC.

This clonotype has a count of ten or more. This rearrangement joins TRBV24-1 to TRBJ2-2; no clear D. Between the trimmed V and J ends, which lost 6 bases and 1 base, there was a span of 8 bases. The germline V gene has CDR1 KGHDR and CDR2 SFDVKD. This CDR3 region has 14 residues. The CDR3 region is CATSTKRNTGELFF. DNA for the CDR3: TGTGCCACCAGTACCAAGCGGAACACCGGGGAGCTGTTTTTT.

This clonotype turned up a few times. The chain links TRBV4-2 to TRBJ2-7; D is perhaps TRBD1 (5 bases). V was trimmed by 1 base and J by 3 bases, leaving 10 bases between them. This CDR3 is built from 14 residues. Per germline, CDR1 LGHNA and CDR2 YNFKEQ. The CDR3 here is CASSQVTGFYEQYF. In DNA, the CDR3 is TGTGCCAGCAGCCAAGTAACAGGCTTCTACGAGCAGTACTTC.

There are many counts of this clonotype. The chain recombines TRBV7-8 with TRBJ2-5, with D unresolved. CDR3 length: 13 residues. V was cut by 5 bases and J by 5 bases, with 12 bases left in between. Germline CDR1 and CDR2: SGHVS and FQNEAQ. CDR3 DNA sequence: TGTGCCAGCAGCCCCGGAGACCGGGAGACCCAGTACTTC. This gives the protein CASSPGDRETQYF. Filled out from reference TRBV7-8 and TRBJ2-5, the complete variable domain reads GAGVSQSPRYKVAKRGQDVALRCDPISGHVSLFWYQQALGQGPEFLTYFQNEAQLDKSGLPSDRFFAERPEGSVSTLKIQRTQQEDSAVYLCASSPGDRETQYFGPGTRLLVL.

The rearrangement uses TRBV11-3 and TRBJ2-2, with unresolved D. The ends were cut back, 4 bases at V and 6 bases at J, with 9 bases in the middle. This CDR3 is 13 amino acids long. CDR1 and CDR2 (germline): SGHNT, YENEEA. CDR3 in amino acids: CASSSSGAGELFF. The DNA for the CDR3 is TGTGCCAGCAGCTCCTCAGGAGCCGGGGAGCTGTTTTTT.

This chain connects TRBV28 to TRBJ2-7, with D possibly TRBD1 on 6 matching bases. The germline V gene has CDR1 MDHEN and CDR2 SYDVKM. Trimming cost V 6 bases and J 3 bases, with 21 bases left between them. The CDR3 contains 16 residues. CDR3 region: CASSPSGPGQHYEQYF. Here the CDR3 DNA reads TGTGCCAGCAGCCCGTCGGGTCCGGGACAACACTACGAGCAGTACTTC.

The sample holds many counts of this clonotype. V gene TRBV3-1 combines with J gene TRBJ2-5; 8 bases are a match to TRBD2. After removal of 1 base from V and 4 bases from J, the junction contained 2 bases not matched to a gene. Germline-derived CDR1 and CDR2 are LGHDT and YNNKEL (reference sequence). The CDR3 is 14 residues long. This CDR3 is CASSQVAGGETQYF. The DNA of the CDR3 is TGTGCCAGCAGCCAAGTGGCGGGAGGAGAGACCCAGTACTTC.

This clonotype was counted a few times. V usage is TRBV9 and J usage is TRBJ2-1, with 9 nucleotides matching TRBD2. In germline, CDR1 is SGDLS, CDR2 YYNGEE. The trim removed 0 bases at V and 6 bases at J, leaving 4 bases unmatched. The CDR3 is made up of 15 amino acids. The CDR3 coding sequence is TGTGCCAGCAGCGTAGCTAGCGGGACGATCAATGAGCAGTTCTTC. Its protein is CASSVASGTINEQFF.

The chain carries TRBV28 and TRBJ2-7, with D perhaps TRBD2 (6 bases). CDR3 size: 16 residues. Per the germline V gene, CDR1 is MDHEN and CDR2 is SYDVKM. V gave up 3 bases and J gave up 1 base, with 16 bases separating them. CDR3 nucleotides: TGTGCCAGCAGTTTTCCCCTCCTGGGGGGTTCCTACGAGCAGTACTTC. It encodes CASSFPLLGGSYEQYF.

The J gene is TRBJ1-2, the V gene TRBV29-1, with 8 bases identical to TRBD1. This CDR3 has 16 residues. Germline loops: CDR1 SQVTM, CDR2 ANQGSEA. J lost 4 bases, V lost 6 bases, and 16 bases had no gene match. The CDR3, as DNA: TGCAGCGTCGGAGGCATACAAATTACAGGGGGCTATGGCTACACCTTC. This encodes CSVGGIQITGGYGYTF.

This clonotype was counted between two and nine times. This chain connects TRBV14 to TRBJ1-1; 9 bases fit TRBD1. The ends lost 2 bases at V and 3 bases at J; junction bases unmatched: 7. This CDR3 contains 16 residues. Germline CDR1 reads SGHDN; CDR2 reads FVKESK. The CDR3 nucleotides read TGTGCCAGCAGCCAAACCGGGACAGGGCGACACACTGAAGCTTTCTTT. Amino acid sequence: CASSQTGTGRHTEAFF.

The sample holds many counts of this clonotype. V and J are TRBV28 and TRBJ2-7; a possible D gene is TRBD1 (6 bases). CDR3 length: 13 amino acids. The V end was cut by 4 bases, the J end by 2 bases, with 9 bases between. Germline V CDR1 and CDR2: MDHEN, SYDVKM. CDR3: CASSSQGTYEQYF. In nucleotides, the CDR3 is TGTGCCAGCAGTTCACAGGGTACCTACGAGCAGTACTTC. Based on the CDR3 plus reference TRBV28 and TRBJ2-7, the full variable domain is DVKVTQSSRYLVKRTGEKVFLECVQDMDHENMFWYRQDPGLGLRLIYFSYDVKMKEKGDIPEGYSVSREKKERFSLILESASTNQTSMYLCASSSQGTYEQYFGPGTRLTVT.

This clonotype was counted ten times or more. This chain connects TRBV11-2 to TRBJ1-1; 7 positions agree with TRBD1. V shed 5 bases, J shed 5 bases, and the junction held 8 bases outside the gene matches. The CDR3 has 14 residues. The germline V gene encodes CDR1 SGHAT and CDR2 FQNNGV. The CDR3 DNA reads TGTGCCAGCAGCCCGTGGACAGGAAGAACTGAAGCTTTCTTT. This codes for CASSPWTGRTEAFF.

This clonotype has at least ten counts. This chain uses TRBV20-1 with TRBJ2-7, with no clear D. Germline loops: CDR1 DFQATT, CDR2 SNEGSKA (reference sequence). This CDR3 spans 13 amino acids. V was shortened by 6 bases and J by 0 bases, with 12 bases between the two germline ends. The CDR3 DNA reads TGCAGTGCCGATGGACGGAGCTCCTACGAGCAGTACTTC. It codes for CSADGRSSYEQYF.

This clonotype was counted between two and nine times. V is TRBV3-1 and J is TRBJ1-5, with a weak D call TRBD1 (5 bases). CDR3 length: 14 residues. From germline, CDR1 is LGHDT and CDR2 YNNKEL (reference sequence). The V end lost 1 base, the J end lost 6 bases, and 10 bases lay between the germline ends. DNA for the CDR3: TGTGCCAGCAGCCAAGTTCGTGGGGGTCAGCCCCAGCATTTT. Residues: CASSQVRGGQPQHF.

This clonotype was seen a handful of times. The chain joins TRBV9 to TRBJ1-5, with unresolved D. Per the germline V gene, CDR1 is SGDLS and CDR2 is YYNGEE. Between the trimmed V and J ends, which lost 4 bases and 5 bases, there was a span of 10 bases. The CDR3 is 13 amino acids. CDR3 sequence reads: CASSLGLHQPQHF. CDR3 coding DNA: TGTGCCAGCAGCCTCGGCCTTCATCAGCCCCAGCATTTT.

The genes are TRBV20-1 and TRBJ2-3; 10 bases are shared with TRBD2. Germline CDR1 and CDR2: DFQATT and SNEGSKA (reference sequence). With 5 bases clipped from V and 2 bases from J, the junction kept 7 bases outside the gene matches. CDR3 length equals 15 residues. The CDR3 DNA sequence: TGCAGTGCTGGGACTAGCGATCATGTCACAGATACGCAGTATTTT. Protein product: CSAGTSDHVTDTQYF.

This clonotype was seen many times. CDR3 in DNA: TGTGCCAGCAGCGACTTAGCGGGAGTTGAAACAGATACGCAGTATTTT. This encodes CASSDLAGVETDTQYF. The genes are TRBV2 and TRBJ2-3, with 9 bases aligning to TRBD2. The CDR3 loop spans 16 amino acids. Trimming took 6 bases from V and 3 from J; bases not matched to a gene: 10. Per germline, CDR1 SNHLY and CDR2 FYNNEI.

This clonotype showed up just a few times. The rearrangement joins TRBV7-9 to TRBJ1-2, with D perhaps TRBD1 (5 bases). Trimming stripped 4 bases from V and 3 bases from J, with 9 bases between. Germline values: CDR1 SEHNR, CDR2 FQNEAQ (reference sequence). This CDR3 is built from 13 residues. CDR3 protein: CASSSTEDYGYTF. CDR3 DNA: TGTGCCAGCAGCTCGACAGAGGACTATGGCTACACCTTC.

This clonotype appeared a few times. The rearrangement links TRBV15 to TRBJ2-1, with a possible D match to TRBD1 (8 bases). In germline, CDR1 is LNHNV, CDR2 YYDKDF (reference sequence). V was pared by 3 bases and J by 0 bases, with 18 bases between. The CDR3 covers 18 residues. The CDR3 reads CATSSTESGTGSYNEQFF. In DNA, the CDR3 is TGTGCCACCAGCAGTACCGAAAGCGGGACAGGCTCCTACAATGAGCAGTTCTTC.

The chain links TRBV27 to TRBJ2-2, with 8 bases lining up with TRBD1. Trimming removed 6 bases from V and 3 bases from J; junction bases left unmatched: 6. The CDR3 runs to 15 residues. The germline V gene encodes CDR1 MNHEY and CDR2 SMNVEV (reference sequence). The CDR3 DNA follows: TGTGCCAGCAGCCATGGACAGGGTGACACCGGGGAGCTGTTTTTT. This codes for CASSHGQGDTGELFF.

V and J are TRBV7-3 and TRBJ2-1, with D unresolved. With 3 bases removed from V and 7 bases from J, the gap between germline ends came to 10 bases. Germline CDR1 is SGHTA and CDR2 is FQGTGA. This CDR3 spans 13 amino acids. This chain's CDR3 is CASSFSSWNEQFF. The CDR3 DNA reads TGTGCCAGCAGCTTTTCTAGTTGGAATGAGCAGTTCTTC.

At least ten counts were recorded for this clonotype. The genes are TRBV7-9 and TRBJ2-1; D remains ambiguous. Germline V CDR1 and CDR2: SEHNR, FQNEAQ (reference sequence). V was shortened by 5 bases and J by 4 bases, with 12 bases between the two germline ends. This CDR3 has 14 amino acids. The CDR3 DNA is TGTGCCAGCAGCGAGGACGGAAGTTACAATGAGCAGTTCTTC. Translating gives CASSEDGSYNEQFF.

This clonotype was counted ten times or more. The chain couples TRBV27 to TRBJ1-1, with 9 bases fitting TRBD1. Trimming cost V 2 bases and J 4 bases; bases outside gene matches: 5. Per the germline V gene, CDR1 is MNHEY and CDR2 is SMNVEV (reference sequence). CDR3 length equals 15 residues. Here the CDR3 reads CASSLKTGGGTEAFF. The CDR3 coding sequence is TGTGCCAGCAGTTTAAAAACAGGGGGCGGCACTGAAGCTTTCTTT.